The rows below give T cell receptor beta chains drawn from one sample of a study of cytomegalovirus exposure and HLA in healthy donors. The repertoire was sequenced with immunoSEQ multiplex PCR; TCRdb's copy has only in-frame clones and lacks some. The sample yields 100,000 or so clones, 65% to 85% seen once. What was sequenced was PBMCs. The origin of the receptors is a man younger than 35 in good health and CMV-seronegative. Each CDR3 is given without its conserved first and last residue. Size tells how often a clone was seen (once, few, many) or the class of an expanded clone, and some rows leave it out.

TRBJ1-2,TRBV30,.,AWTGGGYGYT
TRBJ2-2,TRBV10-3,.,ATAGQGFRELF
TRBJ2-3,TRBV28,.,ASSSPGQGEDTQY
TRBJ2-3,TRBV9,.,ASREGTGVADTQY
TRBJ1-1,TRBV5-6,once,ASSWGRGPEAF
TRBJ1-2,TRBV28,few,ASSDHDRINYGYT
TRBJ2-3,TRBV4-1,.,ASRGRGTDTQY
TRBJ2-7,TRBV5-6,once,ASSLGTYEQY
TRBJ1-1,TRBV9,.,ASSVRSGYTEAF
TRBJ2-7,TRBV29-1,.,SVYELLDFSYEQY
TRBJ2-1,TRBV6-6,.,ASSYWGRGADEQF
TRBJ1-1,TRBV19,.,ASSITGGNTEAF
TRBJ1-1,TRBV27,.,ASSYFGTGGMNTEAF
TRBJ2-5,TRBV29-1,.,SVRPTGETQY
TRBJ2-5,TRBV19,.,ASSMRGIETQY
TRBJ1-1,TRBV7-3,.,ASSERTGGQAF
TRBJ1-1,TRBV27,.,ASSFSSTVNTEAF
TRBJ2-3,TRBV28,.,ASTVGLAEVLPADTQY
TRBJ2-2,TRBV6-1,.,ASRDGTPNTGELF
TRBJ2-5,TRBV29-1,once,SVEGLAVEETQY
TRBJ1-1,TRBV19,.,ASNHQGGSDIEAF
TRBJ1-1,TRBV28,.,ASSSRITEAS
TRBJ2-3,TRBV11-1,.,ASSFRSGSTLVADTQY
TRBJ2-6,TRBV30,.,AWSELSGANVLT
TRBJ2-4,TRBV7-9,.,ASSSTGGFARVIQY
TRBJ2-7,TRBV13,once,ASSLVIGGNNEQY
TRBJ2-7,TRBV18,once,ASSLYSTGVLSYEQY
TRBJ1-2,TRBV4-3,.,ASSQDSRYGYT
TRBJ2-2,TRBV7-2,once,ASSLGTGWTGELF
TRBJ1-5,TRBV10-3,.,AISERRGPQPQH
TRBJ2-5,TRBV5-6,.,ASSLDIQETQY
TRBJ1-2,TRBV9,.,ASSVRGQGASGYT
TRBJ1-2,TRBV4-3,.,ASSRDRRTNYGYT
TRBJ2-7,TRBV5-1,few,ASSHSGQTSYEQY
TRBJ2-5,TRBV6-6,.,ASTTGQGVGKTQY
TRBJ2-7,TRBV29-1,few,RGGESYEQY
TRBJ1-1,TRBV10-3,.,ATKVRDTTEAF
TRBJ2-3,TRBV5-1,.,ASSLGGTGQEDTQY
TRBJ2-4,TRBV29-1,.,SVSLGDIQY
TRBJ2-1,TRBV28,.,ASTLTGSYNEQF
TRBJ2-7,TRBV10-3,.,AIQARGSYEQY
TRBJ2-7,TRBV7-2,once,ASSLGQREARLYEQY
TRBJ2-5,TRBV2,.,ASSGRMGSEETQY
TRBJ2-7,TRBV14,.,ASSRRQGSRYEQY
TRBJ1-4,TRBV25-1,.,ASSEGTGRDEKLF
TRBJ1-1,TRBV27,.,ASSPRGGGTEAF
TRBJ2-3,TRBV6-5,.,ASSRGVADTQY
TRBJ2-5,TRBV6-5,.,ASSRLPGEPETQY
TRBJ2-5,TRBV7-6,.,ASSLFASARETQY
TRBJ2-7,TRBV28,few,ASSLGLAGYEQY
TRBJ2-7,TRBV29-1,.,SVEEGTGRYEQY
TRBJ2-2,TRBV7-6,.,ASSLFRGAGISTGELF
TRBJ2-3,TRBV25-1,.,ASSSAGGTDTQY
TRBJ2-1,TRBV11-3,.,ASSLGGDFYNEQF
TRBJ1-1,TRBV5-6,few,ASSLRSGTEAF